The clone carrying this TCR beta chain was recorded many times. Its antigen is not identified. These data are taken from a study of regulatory T cells in long-lasting Graves disease. The sample's time point: newly diagnosed GD, antithyroid drugs for less than 3 months. RNA isolated from PBMCs was used to make the TCR library. CDR3-region Arm-PCR and iRepertoire HTBI primers produced the TCR beta libraries. TCRdb reprocessed the multiplex PCR reads with MiXCR, giving one entry per CDR3 protein. The data hold about 330,000 distinct CDR3 sequences, with about a sixth observed a single time. CDR1 is KGHSH and CDR2 is LQKENI in the germline V gene. The CDR3 is made up of 16 amino acids. Trimming left V 0 bases short and J 3 bases short, with 11 bases between. Study-wide results and caveats: TRBV28, TRBJ1-2 and TRBJ2-5 emerged as the favored segments in persistent disease. A reduction in accuracy may have resulted from the small sample size.

In addition, the sample was reused for a study of T cells in Graves' hyperthyroidism and ophthalmopathy.

The starting material was peripheral blood mononuclear cells (PBMCs), obtained at new diagnosis, from a patient treated with antithyroid drugs. The chain employs TRBV18 and TRBJ2-2; D is undetermined. The TCR sequence derives from a woman aged 18-30 years with Graves disease. The CDR3 DNA reads TGTGCCAGCTCACCACCGAATAGCCTCGACACCGGGGAGCTGTTTTTT. It encodes CASSPPNSLDTGELFF.